The entry that follows covers one T cell receptor (beta chain) sequence. The antigen is not known. The data stem from a study of shared clonotypes between healthy human individuals. About the study: Donor ages ranged 18 to 49 years: a couple of women, a few men. Points from the study as a whole: Clonotype sharing among donors, it was expected, would be affected by sequencing depth. Memory subsets had estimated richness that was generally smaller than that of naive subsets.

Sequencing was performed with immunoSEQ multiplex PCR; in TCRdb, only in-frame clones are kept and a portion is missing. Among a few hundred thousand clones listed, roughly 84% were seen once. The ends lost 3 bases at V and 2 bases at J; junction bases unmatched: 4. This CDR3 is 14 amino acids long. Germline CDR1 SQVTM, CDR2 ANQGSEA. What was sequenced was memory CD8+ T cells sorted from blood. The subset here: CD45RO+ cells pooled with CCR7-negative TemRA cells. The chain links TRBV29-1 to TRBJ2-1; 7 nucleotides line up with TRBD1. The source is a man between 18 and 35 years old in good health. The CDR3 sequence: CSVDVGGAYNEQFF. The CDR3 DNA sequence: TGCAGCGTTGATGTAGGGGGCGCCTACAATGAGCAGTTCTTC.